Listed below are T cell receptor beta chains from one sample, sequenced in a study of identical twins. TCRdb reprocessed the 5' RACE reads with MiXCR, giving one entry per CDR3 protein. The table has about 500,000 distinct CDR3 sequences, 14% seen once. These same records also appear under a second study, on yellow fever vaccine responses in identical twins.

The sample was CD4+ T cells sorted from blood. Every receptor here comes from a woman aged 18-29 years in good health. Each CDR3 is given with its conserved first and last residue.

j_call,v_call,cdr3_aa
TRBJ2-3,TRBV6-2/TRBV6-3,CASSYSAGQTFDTQYF
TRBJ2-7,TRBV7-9,CASSLSGGREQYF
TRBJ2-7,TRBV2,CASKTGGINEQYF
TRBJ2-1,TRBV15,CATSAPGRDSGEQFF
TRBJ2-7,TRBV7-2,CASSPGLAREQYF
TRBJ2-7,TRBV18,CASSPQMTGLTGHEQYF
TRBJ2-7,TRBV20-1,CSARDGYRRETAPEQYF
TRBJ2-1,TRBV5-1,CASSLEREVNEQFF
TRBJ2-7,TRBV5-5,CASSPKGTPTYEQYF
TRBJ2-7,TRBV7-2,CASSQSRGSYEQYF
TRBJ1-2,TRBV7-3,CASSLGTAGGYTF
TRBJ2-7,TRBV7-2,CASSLERYEQYF
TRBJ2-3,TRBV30,CAWKRAGGPDTQYF
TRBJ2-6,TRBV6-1,CASTQGKWSGANVLTF
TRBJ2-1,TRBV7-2,CASSPGTVNNEQFF
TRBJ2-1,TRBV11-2,CASSVLAGTNEQFF
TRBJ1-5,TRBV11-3,CASSSSTRGLHQPQHF
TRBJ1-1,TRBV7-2,CASSLVPGQGTEAFF
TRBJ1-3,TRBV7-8,CASSLSLNSGNTIYF
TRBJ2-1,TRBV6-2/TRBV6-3,CASSYQGDEQFF
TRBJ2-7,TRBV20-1,CSVPKGGASYEQYF
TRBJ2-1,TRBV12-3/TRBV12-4,CASKREGPNEQFF
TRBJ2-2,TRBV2,CASSEHGPGELFF
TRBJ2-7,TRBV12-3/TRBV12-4,CASCFTRLGLAVSYEQYF
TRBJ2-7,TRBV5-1,CASRPSGRTSYEQYF
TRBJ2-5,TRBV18,CASSPLEGTQYF
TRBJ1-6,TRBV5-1,CASSLETDSPLHF
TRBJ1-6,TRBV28,CASSTTQALNSPLHF
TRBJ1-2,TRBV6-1,CASSEMGQVYGYTF
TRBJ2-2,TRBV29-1,CSVRTGELFF
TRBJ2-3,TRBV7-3,CASRYRGDSTDTQYF
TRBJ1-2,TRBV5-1,CASSLSGEGSGYTF
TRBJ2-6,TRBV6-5,CASSYRLGSSSGANVLTF
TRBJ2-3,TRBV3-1,CASSKQLTSTDTQYF
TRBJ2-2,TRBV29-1,CSVGQGLNTGELFF
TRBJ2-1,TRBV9,CASSVAVASNEQFF
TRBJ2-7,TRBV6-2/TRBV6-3,CASSYLGAYEQYF
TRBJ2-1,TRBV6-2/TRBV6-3,CASSYGLAGTLSSYNEQFF
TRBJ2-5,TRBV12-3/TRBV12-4,CASSFRGAQYF
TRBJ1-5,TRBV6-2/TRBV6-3,CASSSLPAGPWDSNQPQHF
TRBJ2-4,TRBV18,CASSPPGQGAAYF
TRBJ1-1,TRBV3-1,CASSQPSGVSTEAFF
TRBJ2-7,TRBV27,CATSRAGVSYEQYF
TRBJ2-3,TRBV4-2,CACSPRGQREADTQYF
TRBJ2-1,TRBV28,CASSSAGTGGLSYGGNEQFF
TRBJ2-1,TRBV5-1,CASSRTNGLNEQFF
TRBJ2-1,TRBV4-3,CASSHMGGGPPYNEQFF
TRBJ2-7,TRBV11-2,CASSLEGLGGNSYEQYF
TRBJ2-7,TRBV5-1,CASSLAPGDSYEQYF
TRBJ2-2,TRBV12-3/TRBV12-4,CASSPMRWDANTGELFF
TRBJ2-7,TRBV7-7,CASSLESPLGYDEQYF
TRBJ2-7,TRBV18,CASSPLGNRGSEQYF
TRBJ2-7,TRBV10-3,CAISDLNSYEQYF
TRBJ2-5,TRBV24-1,CATSETTGTGETQYF
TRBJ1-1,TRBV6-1,CASSGGQTNTEAFF